The 12 T cell receptor beta chains reported below all come from one sample, sequenced in a study of cytomegalovirus exposure and HLA in healthy donors. The PCR had 60 Vbeta and 13 Jbeta primers. The protocol was immunoSEQ multiplex PCR, while the TCRdb copy is restricted to in-frame clones and leaves out a portion. The sample lists about 120,000 clones; around three quarters were seen once. The sequencing input was PBMCs. The receptors originated from a man aged 30-40 years in good health and CMV-seropositive.

The chain couples TRBV5-1 to TRBJ2-1, with unresolved D. From germline, CDR1 is SGHRS and CDR2 YFSETQ. With 0 bases removed from V and 5 bases from J, the gap between germline ends came to 9 bases. The CDR3 length is 14 residues. CDR3 DNA sequence: TGCGCCAGCAGCTTGGGAGACTCTAACAATGAGCAGTTCTTC. The encoded protein is CASSLGDSNNEQFF.

Regarding this clone: The identical CDR3 is also encoded by other nucleotide sequences in the sample. The gene calls are TRBV9 and TRBJ2-1; 7 bases are shared with TRBD2. The CDR3 consists of 15 residues. With 0 bases clipped from V and 3 bases from J, the junction kept 3 bases outside the gene matches. CDR1 is SGDLS and CDR2 is YYNGEE in the germline V gene. The CDR3 bases are TGTGCCAGCAGCGTAGGCGGGAGTGGCTACAATGAGCAGTTCTTC. It codes for CASSVGGSGYNEQFF.

The chain combines TRBV7-3 with TRBJ2-3; D may be TRBD2 (5 bases). Germline loops: CDR1 SGHTA, CDR2 FQGTGA. The V gene lost 5 bases and the J gene lost 5 bases, with 11 bases spanning the gap. The CDR3 spans 13 residues. CDR3 bases: TGTGCCAGCAGCCGAGGAGGAGTAGATACGCAGTATTTT. This gives the protein CASSRGGVDTQYF.

This chain connects TRBV4-3 to TRBJ2-6; maybe TRBD2 (5 bases). This CDR3 spans 18 amino acids. Trimming shortened V by 4 bases and J by 4 bases, and 20 bases separated the two germline ends. Germline V lookup: CDR1 LGHNA, CDR2 YSLEER. CDR3 sequence reads: CASSPEGAWVSGANVLTF. The DNA of the CDR3 is TGCGCCAGCAGCCCAGAGGGAGCATGGGTATCGGGGGCCAACGTCCTGACTTTC.

Remarks on this clone: Relative to the germline gene, one junction end is altered; a read error may explain this. This chain uses TRBV7-9 with TRBJ1-1; D unresolved. The germline V gene has CDR1 SEHNR and CDR2 FQNEAQ (reference sequence). This CDR3 has 13 amino acids. This CDR3 reads CSSSLNRGTEAFF. CDR3 sequence (DNA): TGTTCCAGCAGCTTAAACAGAGGGACTGAAGCTTTCTTT.

The rearrangement joins TRBV27 to TRBJ2-1; D is unclear. CDR3 length: 14 amino acids. Germline CDR1 is MNHEY and CDR2 is SMNVEV (reference sequence). Trimming took off 8 bases at V and 6 bases at J, with 17 bases between the two ends. The CDR3 DNA sequence: TGTGCCAGCCGGAGCATCACCGCCTCCAATGAGCAGTTCTTC. Translating gives CASRSITASNEQFF.

The chain couples TRBV9 to TRBJ1-4, with D perhaps TRBD1 (6 bases). Trimming took 4 bases from V and 7 from J, leaving 17 bases between them. CDR3 length: 15 amino acids. Germline lookup yields CDR1 SGDLS and CDR2 YYNGEE. As DNA, the CDR3 is TGTGCCAGCAGCCCACGACAGGATCAGGGTGAAAAACTGTTTTTT. It yields the protein CASSPRQDQGEKLFF. Drawing the rest from reference TRBV9 and TRBJ1-4, the complete variable domain is DSGVTQTPKHLITATGQRVTLRCSPRSGDLSVYWYQQSLDQGLQFLIQYYNGEERAKGNILERFSAQQFPDLHSELNLSSLELGDSALYFCASSPRQDQGEKLFFGSGTQLSVL.

About this clone: The junction departs from the called germline gene at one end, perhaps through a read error. The chain couples TRBV4-1 to TRBJ2-1; D possibly corresponds to TRBD2 (6 bases). This CDR3 spans 13 amino acids. The V gene's germline CDR1 is MGHRA and CDR2 YSYEKL. The DNA of the CDR3 is TGCGCCAGCAGCGATACCCAGGACTATTCGAAACTCTTC. Protein sequence: CASSDTQDYSKLF.

This clone occurred a few times. The V and J genes are TRBV28 and TRBJ1-1; 7 positions agree with TRBD1. Germline V lookup: CDR1 MDHEN, CDR2 SYDVKM. This CDR3 comprises 14 residues. The trim removed 8 bases at V and 9 bases at J, leaving 15 bases unmatched. CDR3 nucleotide sequence: TGTGCCAGCGATGAGACAATGACAGGGTTTAAAGCTTTCTTT. It is translated as CASDETMTGFKAFF.

The chain joins TRBV5-1 to TRBJ1-1; TRBD1 matches at 7 bases. V dropped 4 bases and J dropped 1; count of bases not matched to a gene: 4. Germline V gene data show CDR1 as SGHRS and CDR2 as YFSETQ. The CDR3 loop spans 14 amino acids. CDR3 in amino acids: CASSPTGENTEAFF. CDR3 nucleotide sequence: TGCGCCAGCAGCCCCACAGGGGAGAACACTGAAGCTTTCTTT.

The chain combines TRBV9 with TRBJ2-7; D is uncertain. Trimming removed 0 bases from V and 2 bases from J, with 9 bases in between. In germline, CDR1 is SGDLS, CDR2 YYNGEE. This CDR3 has 14 amino acids. The CDR3 bases are TGTGCCAGCAGCGTAGATTTACAAGCCTACGAGCAGTACTTC. Amino acid sequence: CASSVDLQAYEQYF.

This clone appeared a few times. This chain links TRBV6-6 with TRBJ2-7, with 7 nucleotides matching TRBD1. The CDR3 is made up of 14 amino acids. The junction had 4 bases not matched to a gene; V was cut back by 1 base and J by 4 bases. Germline lookup yields CDR1 MNHNY and CDR2 SVGAGI (reference sequence). In DNA form, the CDR3 reads TGTGCCAGCAGTTACTATGGGACAGCTTACGAGCAGTACTTC. This encodes CASSYYGTAYEQYF.